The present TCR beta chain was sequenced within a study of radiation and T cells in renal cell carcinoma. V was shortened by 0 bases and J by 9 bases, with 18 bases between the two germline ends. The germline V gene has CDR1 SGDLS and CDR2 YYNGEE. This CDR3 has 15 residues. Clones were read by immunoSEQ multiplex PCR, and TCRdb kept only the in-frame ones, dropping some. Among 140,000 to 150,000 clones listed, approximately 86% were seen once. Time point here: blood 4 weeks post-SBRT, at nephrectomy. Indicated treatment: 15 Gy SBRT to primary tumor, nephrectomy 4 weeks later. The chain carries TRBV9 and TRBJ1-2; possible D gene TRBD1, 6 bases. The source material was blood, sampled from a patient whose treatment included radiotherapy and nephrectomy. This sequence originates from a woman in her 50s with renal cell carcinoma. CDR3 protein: CASSVALGQGSRYTF. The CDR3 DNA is TGTGCCAGCAGCGTAGCTTTAGGGCAGGGGTCGCGCTACACCTTC.